This T cell receptor beta chain is drawn from a study of beta chain features in type 1 diabetes. Study overall: Sorted cells examined across all samples numbered around 110,000,000.

Expressed TCRB transcripts were sequenced because the entire RNA isolate underwent reverse transcription. Deep immunoSEQ sequencing covered naive, central memory and regulatory T cell samples. Only in-frame clones appear in the TCRdb table, and some are missing; sequencing was by immunoSEQ multiplex PCR. The sample records 150,000 to 200,000 clones, about 13% being singletons. The CDR3 has 12 residues. V was clipped by 6 bases and J by 8 bases, with 11 bases between them. From germline, CDR1 is SNHLY and CDR2 FYNNEI. This clone was observed a handful of times. The origin of this receptor is a woman aged 18-29 years in good health. The V call is TRBV2, the J call TRBJ2-1; D call uncertain. Sequencing was carried out using central memory CD4+ T cells from blood. The CDR3 region is CASSPQRYEQFF. In nucleotides, the CDR3 is TGTGCCAGCAGCCCTCAGAGGTATGAGCAGTTCTTC.